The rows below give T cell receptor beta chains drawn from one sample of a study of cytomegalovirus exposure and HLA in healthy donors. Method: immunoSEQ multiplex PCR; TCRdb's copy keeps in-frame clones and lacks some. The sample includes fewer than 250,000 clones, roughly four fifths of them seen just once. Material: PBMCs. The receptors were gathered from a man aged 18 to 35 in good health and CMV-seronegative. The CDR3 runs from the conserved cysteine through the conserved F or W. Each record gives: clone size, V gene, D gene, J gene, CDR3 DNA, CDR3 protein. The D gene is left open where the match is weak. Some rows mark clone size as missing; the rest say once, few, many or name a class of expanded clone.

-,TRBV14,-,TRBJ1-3,TGTGCCAGCAGCCAAGGACGGGGGACTGGAAACACCATATATTTT,CASSQGRGTGNTIYF
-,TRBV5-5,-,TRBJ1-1,TGTGCCAGCGGCGGGGCAGCGAACACTGAAGCTTTCTTT,CASGGAANTEAFF
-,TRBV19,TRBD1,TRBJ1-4,TGTGCCAGTAGTAACAGGGGTAGCGAAAAACTGTTTTTT,CASSNRGSEKLFF
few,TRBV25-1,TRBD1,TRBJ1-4,TGTGCCAGCAGTGGGACAGGAGAGGGGGAAAAACTGTTTTTT,CASSGTGEGEKLFF
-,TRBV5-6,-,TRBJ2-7,TGTGCCAGCAGCTTGGGTGCAGGGATTTACGAGCAGTACTTC,CASSLGAGIYEQYF
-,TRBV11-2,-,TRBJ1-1,TGTGCCAGCAGCTTACGGGGGGCGAACACTGAAGCTTTCTTT,CASSLRGANTEAFF
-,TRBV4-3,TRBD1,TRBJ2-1,TGCGCCAGCAGCCAAAGGGACAGAAGCTCCTACAATGAGCAGTTCTTC,CASSQRDRSSYNEQFF
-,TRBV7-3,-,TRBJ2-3,TGTGCCAGCAGCTTATCCCCCAGGGGCGGTGGGACAGATACGCAGTATTTT,CASSLSPRGGGTDTQYF
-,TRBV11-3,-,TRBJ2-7,TGTGCCAGCAGCTTAGAGGACAGCCAGAGCTCCTACGAGCAGTACTTC,CASSLEDSQSSYEQYF
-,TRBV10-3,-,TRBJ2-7,TGTGCCATCAGTAACAGGGGGGGCTACGAGCAGTACTTC,CAISNRGGYEQYF
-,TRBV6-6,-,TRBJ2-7,TGTGCCAGCAGGCACGAGTGGGGCGGCCCTACCTACGAGCAGTACTTC,CASRHEWGGPTYEQYF
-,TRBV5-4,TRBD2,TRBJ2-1,TGTGCCAGCAGCTTGAGAATGACTAGCGGGGGATACAATGAGCAGTTCTTC,CASSLRMTSGGYNEQFF
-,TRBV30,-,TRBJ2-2,TGTGCCTGGAGTGTAGCGCCCACCGGGGAGCTGTTTTTT,CAWSVAPTGELFF
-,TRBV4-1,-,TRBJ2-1,TGCGCCAGCAGCCAAGCGTACTACAATGAGCAGTTCTTC,CASSQAYYNEQFF
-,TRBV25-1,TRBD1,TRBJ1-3,TGTGCCAGCAGTTTCCGGGGGACAGGGCGAAACACCATATATTTT,CASSFRGTGRNTIYF
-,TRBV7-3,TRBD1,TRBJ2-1,TGTGCCAGCAGCAAAACAGGGGTAGGGTACAATGAGCAGTTCTTC,CASSKTGVGYNEQFF
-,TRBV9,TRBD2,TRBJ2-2,TGTGCCAGCAGCGGGGGGACTAGCGGGATTCCTAACACCGGGGAGCTGTTTTTT,CASSGGTSGIPNTGELFF
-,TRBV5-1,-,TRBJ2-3,TGCGCCAGCAGCCTCCAAGGGGGGGGGCCCTGGGATACGCAGTATTTT,CASSLQGGGPWDTQYF
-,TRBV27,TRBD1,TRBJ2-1,TGTGCCAGCAGTGTAACTACAGGGGTTGTCTACAATGAGCAGTTCTTC,CASSVTTGVVYNEQFF
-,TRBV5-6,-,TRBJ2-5,TGTGCCAGCAGCTCCTCCCGGGACTTGGAGACCCAGTACTTC,CASSSSRDLETQYF
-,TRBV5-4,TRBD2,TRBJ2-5,TGTGCCAGCAGCTCGGGACTAGCGCTAGAGACCCAGTACTTC,CASSSGLALETQYF
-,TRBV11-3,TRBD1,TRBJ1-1,TGTGCCAGCAGCTTAACAGGGGGGGAGACTGAAGCTTTCTTT,CASSLTGGETEAFF
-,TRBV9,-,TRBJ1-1,TGTGCCAGCAGCGCCCGGGTGAACACTGAAGCTTTCTTT,CASSARVNTEAFF
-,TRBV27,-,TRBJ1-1,TGTGCCAGCAGTCAGATGGACACTGAAGCTTTCTTT,CASSQMDTEAFF
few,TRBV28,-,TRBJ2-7,TGTGCCAGCAGTTCCCACGGCAGGGCCCCCTACGAGCAGTACTTC,CASSSHGRAPYEQYF
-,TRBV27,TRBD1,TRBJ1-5,TGTGCCAGCAGTGTCTCCGGGACAGGGGGCTATCAGCCCCAGCATTTT,CASSVSGTGGYQPQHF
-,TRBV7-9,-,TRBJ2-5,TGTGCCAGCAGCTTAATAGCGGAAGAGACCCAGTACTTC,CASSLIAEETQYF
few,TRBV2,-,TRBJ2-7,TGTGCCAGCAGGGGACTGACTAGCTCCTACGAGCAGTACTTC,CASRGLTSSYEQYF
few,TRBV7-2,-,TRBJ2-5,TGTGCCAGCAGCTCCCCAGGGAGCCTAGCGGAGACCCAGTACTTC,CASSSPGSLAETQYF
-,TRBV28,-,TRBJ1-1,TGTGCCAGCAGTCCACTGGACGGGGGGAACACTGAAGCTTTCTTT,CASSPLDGGNTEAFF
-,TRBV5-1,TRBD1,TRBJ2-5,TGCGCCAGCAGCTTGGATTTCGGGACAGGGAGGGAGACCCAGTACTTC,CASSLDFGTGRETQYF
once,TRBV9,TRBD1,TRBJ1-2,TGTGCCAGCAGCCTCGAAGGCGGGACAGCGTATGGCTACACCTTC,CASSLEGGTAYGYTF
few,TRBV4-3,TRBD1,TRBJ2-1,TGCGCCAGCAGCCAAGGGGTCGGGTGGGGACAGGGGGTCTTAGGTGAGCAGTTCTTC,CASSQGVGWGQGVLGEQFF
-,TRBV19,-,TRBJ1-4,TGTGCCAGTAGGGTCCAGGCAACTAATGAAAAACTGTTTTTT,CASRVQATNEKLFF
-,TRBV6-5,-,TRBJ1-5,TGTGCCAGCAGTTCGACAGGTTGGGGACAGCCCCAGCATTTT,CASSSTGWGQPQHF
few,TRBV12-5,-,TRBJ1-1,TGTGCTAGTGGTGCCGAGGGGGGGACTGAAGCTTTCTTT,CASGAEGGTEAFF
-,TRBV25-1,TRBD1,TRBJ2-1,TGTGCCAGCAGTGAACCGGGACAGGGTATTTATGAGCAGTTCTTC,CASSEPGQGIYEQFF
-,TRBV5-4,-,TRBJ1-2,TGTGCCAGCAGCTTGCGGCAGGGTTACTATGGCTACACCTTC,CASSLRQGYYGYTF
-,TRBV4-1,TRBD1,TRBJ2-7,TGCGCCAGCAGCCATGGGACAGCCGGCTCCTACGAGCAGTACTTC,CASSHGTAGSYEQYF
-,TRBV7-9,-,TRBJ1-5,TGTGCCAGCAGCTTAGATGGGACTCGGGAGCAGCCCCAGCATTTT,CASSLDGTREQPQHF
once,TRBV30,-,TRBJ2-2,TGTGCCTGGACGCGACTATTAGCCGGGGAGCTGTTTTTT,CAWTRLLAGELFF
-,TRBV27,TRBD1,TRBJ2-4,TGTGCCAGCAGTTTGAGGACAGGAGTAGCCAAAAACATTCAGTACTTC,CASSLRTGVAKNIQYF
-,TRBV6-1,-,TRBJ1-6,TGTGCCAGCAGTGACGGGTCCACACCGAATTCACCCCTCCACTTT,CASSDGSTPNSPLHF
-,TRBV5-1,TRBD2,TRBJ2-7,TGCGCCAGCAGCTACACTAGCGTAAACTCCTACGAGCAGTACTTC,CASSYTSVNSYEQYF
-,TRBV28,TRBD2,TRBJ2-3,TGTGCCAGCAGTAGAGCGGGGAGCACAGATACGCAGTATTTT,CASSRAGSTDTQYF
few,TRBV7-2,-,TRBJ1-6,TGTGCCAGCAGCTTACTGCCTCCCGGAGTTAATTCACCCCTCCACTTT,CASSLLPPGVNSPLHF
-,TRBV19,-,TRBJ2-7,TGTGCCAGTAGTATTCGGGGGAATAAAGACGAGCAGTACTTC,CASSIRGNKDEQYF
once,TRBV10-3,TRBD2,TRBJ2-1,TGTGCCATCAGTACTAAACTCTTAGCGGGAGGGGTTGGTGGCTACAATGAGCAGTTCTTC,CAISTKLLAGGVGGYNEQFF
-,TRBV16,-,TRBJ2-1,TGTGCCAGCAGCCAAGACAGGCAAAGTGAGCAGTTCTTC,CASSQDRQSEQFF
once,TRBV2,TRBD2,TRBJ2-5,TGTGCCAGCAGTGGACTAAGCTTAGGGACTAGCGGGAGGGACGAGACCCAGTACTTC,CASSGLSLGTSGRDETQYF
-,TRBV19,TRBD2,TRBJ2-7,TGTGCCAGTAGTTCAAGGACGGGGGGGCCCCACGAGCAGTACTTC,CASSSRTGGPHEQYF
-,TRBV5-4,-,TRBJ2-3,TGTGCCAGCAGCTCGGGACTTCCAGATACGCAGTATTTT,CASSSGLPDTQYF
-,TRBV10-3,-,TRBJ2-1,TGTGCCATCAGTGGCGATTGGGGCAGGTCCTACAATGAGCAGTTCTTC,CAISGDWGRSYNEQFF
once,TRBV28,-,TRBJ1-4,TGTGCCAGCAGTTTACGGACTTATTTTGAGGAGGAAAAACTGTTTTTT,CASSLRTYFEEEKLFF
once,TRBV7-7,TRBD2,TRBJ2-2,TGTGCTAGCAGCTTTGACGTGACTAGCGGGAGGGCCGGGGAGCTGTTTTTT,CASSFDVTSGRAGELFF
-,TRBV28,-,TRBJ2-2,TGTGCCAGCAGTCCCCCGCCCGGCAGGGAAGGCGGAATAACCGGGGAGCTGTTTTTT,CASSPPPGREGGITGELFF
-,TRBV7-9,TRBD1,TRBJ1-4,TGTGCCAGCAGCCGAGGGACAGGGGGCAAGGAAAAACTGTTTTTT,CASSRGTGGKEKLFF